This paragraph covers one T cell receptor beta chain sequence. The sample is drawn from a study of blood T cell repertoires in COVID-19. This CDR3 is 14 amino acids long. V lost 1 base and J lost 5; bases outside the gene matches: 3. Germline V lookup: CDR1 MDHEN, CDR2 SYDVKM. Assay: immunoSEQ multiplex PCR; the TCRdb copy retains only in-frame clones and omits some. This sample has around 67,000 clones, with around 91% found just once. The clonotype comes from a human donor in a cohort sampled during active COVID-19. V is TRBV28 and J is TRBJ2-5, with 8 positions matching TRBD2. Sample: peripheral blood. The CDR3 DNA follows: TGTGCCAGCAGTTTATACCGGGGGGGGGAGACCCAGTACTTC. Its protein product is CASSLYRGGETQYF.